This TCR beta chain was documented in a study of early stage breast cancer tumors. Study context: About 70% of the 16 invasive tumors were ER+, PR+ and HER2-.

Of note for this clone: Its antigen is still unknown.

Each sample had two DNA replicates, around 0.45 ug blood or roughly 1.5 ug tissue. The data were produced by immunoSEQ multiplex PCR, yet TCRdb's version contains in-frame clones alone and is incomplete. The sample contains around 31,000 clones, around 67% of which appear only once. Study-wide findings and caveats: Bulk DNA sequencing of unsorted cells missed chain pairing and markers. Comparing each tissue with blood distinguished tumor from normal in about 90% of the 16 patients.

The origin of this receptor is a person aged 25 to 45 with breast cancer. Sequences were obtained from breast tumor tissue.

The CDR3 bases are TGCGCCAGCAGCCCAGGGGAAGGGAGCTATGGCTACACCTTC. Translation: CASSPGEGSYGYTF. J is TRBJ1-2 and V is TRBV5-1; a possible D gene is TRBD1 (6 bases). Germline CDR1 and CDR2: SGHRS and YFSETQ. Trimming shortened V by 4 bases and J by 4 bases, and 14 bases separated the two germline ends. The CDR3 is 14 residues long.